This T cell receptor beta chain is drawn from a study of radiotherapy plus CTLA-4 blockade in lung cancer. CDR3 length equals 15 residues. Looked up from germline, CDR1 is MNHEY and CDR2 is SMNVEV (reference sequence). The trim removed 5 bases at V and 1 base at J, leaving 5 bases unmatched. Sequencing was performed with immunoSEQ multiplex PCR; in TCRdb, only in-frame clones are kept and a portion is missing. The sample lists about 87,000 clones, around 87% seen once, with about a sixth in the top ten. V usage is TRBV27 and J usage is TRBJ2-7; 10 nucleotides line up with TRBD1. This sample comprised peripheral blood, obtained from a patient treated with radiotherapy plus ipilimumab. The sequence was collected from a human donor with non-small cell lung cancer that progressed on radiotherapy plus ipilimumab. Here the CDR3 reads CASSLWTGGSYEQYF. CDR3 DNA sequence: TGTGCCAGCAGTCTGTGGACAGGGGGATCCTACGAGCAGTACTTC.